These 2 T cell receptor beta chains share one sample of origin, sequenced in a study of CD8 T cells in Susac syndrome. RNA amounts of about 0.5 to 1 ug underwent reverse transcription with random hexamers. TCRdb processed the immunoSEQ multiplex PCR reads anew with MiXCR; each CDR3 protein has one entry. The data show 150,000 to 250,000 distinct CDR3 sequences, about 95% seen once. The sample consisted of CD4+ T cells from PBMCs. These receptors all stem from a human donor with multiple sclerosis.

This chain joins TRBV30 and TRBJ2-1; weak D call: TRBD2 (7 bases). This CDR3 contains 18 residues. V was trimmed by 3 bases and J by 4 bases, leaving 25 bases between them. CDR1 and CDR2 (germline): GTSNPN, SVGIG (reference sequence). The CDR3 sequence: CAWRRIRGGLRIYNEQFF. The CDR3 DNA follows: TGTGCCTGGAGAAGAATAAGGGGGGGCCTACGTATTTACAATGAGCAGTTCTTC.

A few counts support this clonotype. The chain carries TRBV6-7 and TRBJ2-2; no clear D gene. TRBV6-7 is given ORF status, its function remaining uncertain. The CDR3 totals 11 residues. With 6 bases removed from V and 7 bases from J, the gap between germline ends came to 6 bases. Here the CDR3 DNA reads TGTGCCAGCAGCCCTTACGGGGAGCTGTTTTTT. This translates into CASSPYGELFF.